The 31 T cell receptor beta chains given below trace back to one sample, sequenced in a study of cytomegalovirus exposure and HLA in healthy donors. With 60 Vbeta and 13 Jbeta primers, the PCR was carried out. Produced via immunoSEQ multiplex PCR; TCRdb's table is partial and in-frame only. This sample has 100,000 or so clones; around three quarters occur once, and the top ten carry 4%. Sequenced sample: PBMCs. Receptors were obtained from a woman between 45 and 65 years old in good health and CMV-seropositive.

The chain links TRBV5-6 to TRBJ2-3; TRBD2 matches 8 bases. Germline CDR1 SGHDT, CDR2 YYEEEE. The CDR3 sequence is 14 residues long. J lost 4 bases, V lost 3 bases, and 4 bases had no gene match. CDR3 sequence reads: CASSYGGAPDTQYF. CDR3 bases: TGTGCCAGCAGCTACGGGGGGGCGCCAGATACGCAGTATTTT.

V and J are TRBV30 and TRBJ1-6; TRBD1 agrees at 8 bases. The CDR3 covers 14 residues. V was pared by 3 bases and J by 8 bases, with 6 bases of the junction left unmatched. Germline V CDR1 and CDR2: GTSNPN, SVGIG (reference sequence). This CDR3 reads CAWSGQGRYSPLHF. The CDR3 nucleotides read TGTGCCTGGAGCGGACAGGGAAGGTATTCACCCCTCCACTTT.

V usage is TRBV7-9 and J usage is TRBJ1-3, with TRBD1 matching 8 bases. The CDR3 is made up of 19 amino acids. Germline V gene lookup returns CDR1 SEHNR and CDR2 FQNEAQ (reference sequence). The junction had 13 bases not matched to a gene; V was cut back by 0 bases and J by 3 bases. CDR3 residues: CASSLALAWSGGFGNTIYF. CDR3 coding DNA: TGTGCCAGCAGCTTAGCTTTAGCCTGGTCAGGGGGCTTTGGAAACACCATATATTTT. The variable domain in full, completed from reference TRBV7-9 and TRBJ1-3, reads DTGVSQNPRHKITKRGQNVTFRCDPISEHNRLYWYRQTLGQGPEFLTYFQNEAQLEKSRLLSDRFSAERPKGSFSTLEIQRTEQGDSAMYLCASSLALAWSGGFGNTIYFGEGSWLTVV.

The genes are TRBV30 and TRBJ2-5, with D possibly being TRBD2 (6 bases). Near its end, the DNA agrees better with TRBJ2-7, so the J call may be wrong. The CDR3 covers 12 residues. The germline V gene has CDR1 GTSNPN and CDR2 SVGIG (reference sequence). CDR3 in amino acids: CVCWRGDYEQYF. CDR3 coding DNA: TGTGTCTGCTGGAGGGGCGACTACGAGCAGTACTTC.

V and J are TRBV9 and TRBJ2-7; tentatively, D is TRBD1 (6 bases). Germline V gives CDR1 SGDLS, CDR2 YYNGEE. The CDR3 runs 14 residues. The V and J ends lost 4 bases and 2 bases respectively, with 13 bases between them. The DNA for the CDR3 is TGTGCCAGCAGCTTAACAGGGACCACCTACGAGCAGTACTTC. This sequence encodes CASSLTGTTYEQYF.

This clone was counted only a few times. The genes are TRBV5-1 and TRBJ1-1, with D tentatively TRBD1 (6 bases). The V end was cut by 0 bases, the J end by 3 bases, with 12 bases between. This CDR3 is built from 15 residues. Germline assignment: CDR1 SGHRS and CDR2 YFSETQ. CDR3 amino acids: CASSLVGAQHTEAFF. DNA of the CDR3: TGCGCCAGCAGCTTGGTGGGGGCGCAGCACACTGAAGCTTTCTTT.

This clone has only a few counts. V gene TRBV18 combines with J gene TRBJ1-2; D remains ambiguous. V lost 0 bases, J lost 2 bases, and 19 bases lay in between. The germline CDR1 and CDR2 sequences are KGHSH and LQKENI. CDR3 length equals 18 residues. In DNA, the CDR3 is TGTGCCAGCTCACCACCTTCACCTGGCGGTCACCTAAACTATGGCTACACCTTC. As protein: CASSPPSPGGHLNYGYTF.

V and J are TRBV30 and TRBJ2-1; 7 bases match TRBD2. Trimming removed 4 bases from V and 2 bases from J; junction bases left unmatched: 11. The CDR3 runs 16 residues. Germline assignment: CDR1 GTSNPN and CDR2 SVGIG (reference sequence). In nucleotides, the CDR3 is TGTGCCTGGAACCAAGCGGGGAGTCCCGCCTACAATGAGCAGTTCTTC. Amino acid sequence: CAWNQAGSPAYNEQFF.

V is TRBV5-6 and J is TRBJ1-6; D is unclear. The CDR3 is made up of 13 amino acids. Trimming cost V 0 bases and J 14 bases, with 12 bases left between them. Germline lookup yields CDR1 SGHDT and CDR2 YYEEEE. CDR3 sequence reads: CASSLGTLGALHF. The CDR3 bases are TGTGCCAGCAGCTTGGGGACTCTGGGCGCCCTCCACTTT.

The chain has TRBV5-1 and TRBJ2-1; 9 bases match TRBD2. The CDR3 contains 12 residues. The V gene's germline CDR1 is SGHRS and CDR2 YFSETQ. V lost 7 bases to trimming and J lost 10 bases; unmatched junction nucleotides: 6. The CDR3 sequence: CASADAGGEQFF. In DNA form, the CDR3 reads TGCGCCAGCGCTGACGCGGGAGGGGAGCAGTTCTTC.

The V and J genes are TRBV2 and TRBJ2-2, with D maybe TRBD2 (5 bases). Trimming removed 8 bases at V and 8 bases at J, with 12 bases between. This CDR3 spans 12 amino acids. CDR1 is SNHLY and CDR2 is FYNNEI in the germline V gene. CDR3 in amino acids: CASGGSAGELFF. Written as DNA, the CDR3 is TGTGCCAGCGGAGGCAGCGCGGGGGAGCTGTTTTTT.

This clone has a handful of counts. V and J are TRBV5-6 and TRBJ2-5, with TRBD2 matching 7 bases. The CDR3 runs to 16 residues. From germline, CDR1 is SGHDT and CDR2 YYEEEE. The V and J ends lost 1 base and 4 bases, in that order; junction bases with no gene match: 10. CDR3 amino acids: CASSLSGKSLLETQYF. DNA of the CDR3: TGTGCCAGCAGCTTGAGCGGGAAATCGCTTCTAGAGACCCAGTACTTC.

The gene calls are TRBV7-9 and TRBJ2-5; 8 bases match TRBD2. Germline CDR1 is SEHNR and CDR2 is FQNEAQ (reference sequence). V dropped 4 bases and J dropped 2; count of bases not matched to a gene: 3. There are 14 residues in the CDR3. The CDR3: CASSSGGVQETQYF. CDR3 in DNA: TGTGCCAGCAGCTCGGGGGGGGTGCAAGAGACCCAGTACTTC.

This clone is judged medium-sized. Other DNA sequences within the sample encode an identical CDR3. CDR3 region: CASSHGQGRHEQYF. CDR3 sequence (DNA): TGCGCCAGCAGCCATGGACAGGGACGGCACGAGCAGTACTTC. The chain combines TRBV5-1 with TRBJ2-7; the match to TRBD1 covers 8 bases. The CDR3 runs 14 residues. The ends lost 4 bases at V and 5 bases at J; junction bases unmatched: 8. CDR1 is SGHRS, CDR2 YFSETQ, per germline.

The chain uses TRBV5-1 and TRBJ1-3; D is uncertain. The germline V gene has CDR1 SGHRS and CDR2 YFSETQ. CDR3 size: 13 residues. Between the trimmed V and J ends, which lost 4 bases and 1 base, there was a span of 6 bases. The CDR3 sequence is CASSILSGNTIYF. The CDR3 DNA sequence: TGCGCCAGCAGCATACTATCTGGAAACACCATATATTTT.

The CDR3 bases are TGTGCCAGTAGTATGATTGGGGGCAGGAGTTCCCCTCGCTCTGGAAACACCATATATTTT. Amino acid sequence: CASSMIGGRSSPRSGNTIYF. The chain couples TRBV19 to TRBJ1-3, with D perhaps matching TRBD1 (6 bases). This CDR3 is built from 20 residues. V dropped 3 bases and J dropped 0 bases, with 24 bases sitting between them. Germline V gene lookup returns CDR1 LNHDA and CDR2 SQIVND (reference sequence).

This chain links TRBV15 with TRBJ1-1; TRBD1 is a possible D gene (5 bases). V lost 1 base and J lost 2, with 8 bases in between. The CDR3 sequence is 14 residues long. Germline V gives CDR1 LNHNV, CDR2 YYDKDF (reference sequence). CDR3 sequence reads: CATSRVRGNTEAFF. CDR3 DNA: TGTGCCACCAGCAGAGTAAGGGGAAACACTGAAGCTTTCTTT.

The chain recombines TRBV5-1 with TRBJ2-7; 8 bases line up with TRBD1. Germline loops: CDR1 SGHRS, CDR2 YFSETQ. The CDR3 covers 16 residues. V was pared by 4 bases and J by 3 bases, with 12 bases of the junction left unmatched. The CDR3 nucleotides read TGCGCCAGCAGCGACTTACGACAGGGGAGCCGCTACGAGCAGTACTTC. It codes for CASSDLRQGSRYEQYF. Variable domain in full (rest from reference TRBV5-1 and TRBJ2-7): KAGVTQTPRYLIKTRGQQVTLSCSPISGHRSVSWYQQTPGQGLQFLFEYFSETQRNKGNFPGRFSGRQFSNSRSEMNVSTLELGDSALYLCASSDLRQGSRYEQYFGPGTRLTVT.

The genes are TRBV7-3 and TRBJ2-2; 11 bases line up with TRBD1. Germline CDR1 is SGHTA and CDR2 is FQGTGA. There are 17 residues in the CDR3. Trimming cost V 5 bases and J 7 bases; bases outside gene matches: 12. The chain's CDR3 is CASSPRTGGWGYGELFF. CDR3 bases: TGTGCCAGCAGCCCTCGGACAGGGGGCTGGGGCTACGGGGAGCTGTTTTTT.

The gene calls are TRBV11-1 and TRBJ2-1, with 10 bases that match TRBD1. The J segment lost 3 bases and the V segment lost 3 bases, leaving 2 bases of the junction unmatched. The CDR3 is 15 residues long. Germline assignment: CDR1 SGHAT and CDR2 FQDESV (reference sequence). The chain's CDR3 is CASSFRDRGYNEQFF. The CDR3 bases are TGTGCCAGCAGCTTCCGGGACAGGGGCTACAATGAGCAGTTCTTC.

In this sample, this clone turned up a few times. CDR3 region: CASSPRTGSGYTF. In nucleotides, the CDR3 is TGTGCCAGCAGCCCCCGGACAGGGAGTGGCTACACCTTC. The gene calls are TRBV11-2 and TRBJ1-2; 8 nucleotides align to TRBD1. The CDR3 is 13 amino acids. V dropped 5 bases and J dropped 7; count of bases not matched to a gene: 6. In germline, CDR1 is SGHAT, CDR2 FQNNGV. The whole variable domain, filled in from reference TRBV11-2 and TRBJ1-2, reads EAGVAQSPRYKIIEKRQSVAFWCNPISGHATLYWYQQILGQGPKLLIQFQNNGVVDDSQLPKDRFSAERLKGVDSTLKIQPAKLEDSAVYLCASSPRTGSGYTFGSGTRLTVV.

This chain connects TRBV5-5 to TRBJ2-1, with D unclear. CDR3 length: 13 residues. Germline CDR1 is SGHKS and CDR2 is YYEKEE (reference sequence). V was cut by 0 bases and J by 9 bases, with 10 bases left in between. In nucleotides, the CDR3 is TGTGCCAGCAGCTTGGAAGGCGGTACTGAGCAGTTCTTC. Its translation is CASSLEGGTEQFF.

V gene TRBV4-2 combines with J gene TRBJ2-7, with TRBD1 matching 7 bases. Trimming removed 1 base from V and 2 bases from J; junction bases left unmatched: 2. The CDR3 consists of 14 residues. Per germline, CDR1 LGHNA and CDR2 YNFKEQ. The CDR3 region is CASSQGQGAYEQYF. The CDR3 bases are TGTGCCAGCAGCCAAGGGCAGGGGGCCTACGAGCAGTACTTC.

V is TRBV14 and J is TRBJ1-1; D call uncertain. The length of the CDR3 is 15 residues. The V end was cut by 4 bases, the J end by 5 bases, with 17 bases between. Germline lookup yields CDR1 SGHDN and CDR2 FVKESK. The CDR3 loop is CASSPMGAGWTEAFF. As DNA, the CDR3 is TGTGCCAGCAGCCCGATGGGTGCGGGGTGGACTGAAGCTTTCTTT.

This clone was picked up a small number of times. At one end the junction does not follow the germline gene, possibly because of a read error. This chain joins TRBV7-7 and TRBJ2-3, with TRBD2 identical over 15 bases. In germline, CDR1 is SSHAT, CDR2 FNYEAQ (reference sequence). The CDR3 is 16 amino acids. In nucleotides, the CDR3 is TGTGCTAGCAGCGCCGGGACTAGCGGGAGGATAGATACGCAGTATTTT. Translation gives CASSAGTSGRIDTQYF.

This clone turned up a few times. The V gene is TRBV9, the J gene TRBJ1-2; TRBD1 matches 9 bases. Germline assignment: CDR1 SGDLS and CDR2 YYNGEE. Germline trimming cut 5 bases from V and 5 bases from J; bases unmatched to any gene: 7. CDR3 length: 14 residues. The CDR3 DNA is TGTGCCAGCAGTACCCAAGGGACAGGGTATGGCTACACCTTC. This translates into CASSTQGTGYGYTF.

The chain has TRBV12-5 and TRBJ1-5; no clear D. Trimming removed 7 bases from V and 4 bases from J, with 14 bases in between. This CDR3 is built from 14 residues. Germline CDR1 LGHNT, CDR2 FRNRAP. The CDR3 DNA reads TGTGCTAGTGCCGCGGAGCTTTTTAATCAGCCCCAGCATTTT. Its translation: CASAAELFNQPQHF.

The chain employs TRBV28 and TRBJ1-1; D uncertain. V lost 5 bases and J 1 base, leaving 14 bases between the germline ends. The length of the CDR3 is 15 residues. Germline V CDR1 and CDR2: MDHEN, SYDVKM. CDR3 bases: TGTGCCAGCAGTGTCCCGGGAACTCAGAACACTGAAGCTTTCTTT. As protein: CASSVPGTQNTEAFF.

The chain carries TRBV6-1 and TRBJ2-7; D may be TRBD2 (6 bases). The V end lost 4 bases, the J end lost 12 bases, and 13 bases lay between the germline ends. Germline V gene data show CDR1 as MNHNS and CDR2 as SASEGT. The CDR3 runs to 11 residues. The CDR3 here is CASSATERAYF. CDR3 coding DNA: TGTGCCAGCAGTGCCACGGAGCGGGCGTACTTC.

This sequence joins TRBV9 and TRBJ2-7; the D gene is possibly TRBD1 (6 bases). The length of the CDR3 is 14 residues. The germline V and J ends were trimmed by 0 bases and 5 bases, with 12 bases remaining between them. Germline V CDR1 and CDR2: SGDLS, YYNGEE. CDR3: CASSVGGNRDEQYF. CDR3 DNA: TGTGCCAGCAGCGTAGGTGGTAACAGGGACGAGCAGTACTTC.

This clone has just one count. V gene TRBV5-6 combines with J gene TRBJ2-3; tentative D call: TRBD2 (5 bases). Germline CDR1 and CDR2: SGHDT and YYEEEE. V lost 5 bases and J lost 4, with 14 bases in between. The CDR3 is 14 amino acids. This CDR3 is CASRWTFEADTQYF. DNA for the CDR3: TGTGCCAGCAGGTGGACTTTCGAAGCAGATACGCAGTATTTT.